The 9 T cell receptor beta chains below all came from one sample that was sequenced in a study of shared T cell receptors in the human thymus (dated by TCRdb to 2020 to 2023). Libraries were prepared through the immunoSEQ multiplex PCR assay. Imported from immuneACCESS, the table was reduced by TCRdb to in-frame sequences with V and J called. These copies leave out some clones; in studies compared against another copy, an unresolved V gene accounts for under half, and the cause of the remainder is not known. Across this sample there are about 380,000 clones, with just under 95% seen only once. 0.015% to 0.025% of the sample comes from the top ten. Source material: thymocytes. The source of these receptors is a human donor.

The chain uses TRBV28 and TRBJ1-2, with D tentatively TRBD1 (6 bases). The V end was cut by 2 bases, the J end by 7 bases, with 14 bases between. The CDR3 contains 14 residues. Germline V gene data show CDR1 as MDHEN and CDR2 as SYDVKM. CDR3 residues: CASSLAQGLGGYTF. In DNA form, the CDR3 reads TGTGCCAGCAGTTTAGCACAGGGACTAGGTGGCTACACCTTC.

V and J are TRBV30 and TRBJ1-5; D uncertain. CDR3 length: 14 amino acids. Germline CDR1 is GTSNPN and CDR2 is SVGIG (reference sequence). V gave up 2 bases and J gave up 1 base, with 9 bases separating them. The CDR3 sequence is CAWSPRRSNQPQHF. CDR3 coding DNA: TGTGCCTGGAGTCCCCGTAGGAGCAATCAGCCCCAGCATTTT.

The CDR3 DNA is TGTGCCAGCAGTTCTACTCGACAGGCCTCCTACAATGAGCAGTTCTTC. Protein: CASSSTRQASYNEQFF. The V gene is TRBV11-1, the J gene TRBJ2-1, with D possibly TRBD1 on 6 matching bases. V gave up 6 bases and J gave up 0 bases, with 15 bases separating them. In germline, CDR1 is SGHAT, CDR2 FQDESV (reference sequence). CDR3 length: 16 residues.

The J gene is TRBJ2-1, the V gene TRBV27, with 10 nucleotides matching TRBD2. The J segment lost 5 bases and the V segment lost 4 bases, leaving 11 bases of the junction unmatched. The V gene's germline CDR1 is MNHEY and CDR2 SMNVEV (reference sequence). The CDR3 is 17 residues long. CDR3: CASSYGTSVKGDNEQFF. The DNA for the CDR3 is TGTGCCAGCAGTTATGGGACTAGCGTTAAAGGGGACAATGAGCAGTTCTTC.

In DNA form, the CDR3 reads TGTGCCAGCAGCTTGAATAGGGGGCGCTACGAGCAGTACTTC. The encoded protein is CASSLNRGRYEQYF. J is TRBJ2-7 and V is TRBV5-4; 7 bases match TRBD1. Unmatched junction bases numbered 4, after V lost 1 base and J lost 3 bases. The CDR3 extends over 14 amino acids. The V gene's germline CDR1 is SGHNT and CDR2 YYREEE (reference sequence).

V gene TRBV5-1 combines with J gene TRBJ2-3; 14 positions match TRBD2. From germline, CDR1 is SGHRS and CDR2 YFSETQ. CDR3 length equals 17 residues. Germline trimming cut 3 bases from V and 4 bases from J; bases unmatched to any gene: 7. CDR3 in DNA: TGCGCCAGCAGCTGGAGGGGACTAGCGGGAGTGGCAGATACGCAGTATTTT. Its translation: CASSWRGLAGVADTQYF.

The rearrangement uses TRBV4-3 and TRBJ2-5, with 13 bases aligning to TRBD2. The CDR3 contains 17 residues. Germline V lookup: CDR1 LGHNA, CDR2 YSLEER. V gave up 0 bases and J gave up 5 bases; unmatched junction bases: 6. CDR3 region: CASSQEDGLAGAETQYF. In DNA, the CDR3 is TGCGCCAGCAGCCAAGAAGATGGACTAGCGGGAGCGGAGACCCAGTACTTC.

This chain links TRBV28 with TRBJ2-5, with unresolved D. Looked up from germline, CDR1 is MDHEN and CDR2 is SYDVKM. V lost 5 bases, J lost 7 bases, and 14 bases lay in between. The CDR3 is 13 amino acids. CDR3 sequence reads: CASSPQPGGTQYF. CDR3 DNA: TGTGCCAGCAGTCCCCAACCTGGCGGGACCCAGTACTTC.

The chain employs TRBV5-4 and TRBJ1-1, with TRBD1 as a possible D gene (6 bases). The V end was cut by 2 bases, the J end by 1 base, with 12 bases between. Germline-derived CDR1 and CDR2 are SGHNT and YYREEE (reference sequence). The length of the CDR3 is 15 residues. The CDR3 reads CASSLRHRENTEAFF. The CDR3 DNA reads as TGTGCCAGCAGCTTACGTCACAGGGAGAACACTGAAGCTTTCTTT.